One sample yielded the 10 T cell receptor beta chains listed below, sequenced in a study of cytomegalovirus exposure and HLA in healthy donors. 60 Vbeta and 13 Jbeta primers were used in PCR. TCRdb's copy holds only in-frame clones and misses some; the assay was immunoSEQ multiplex PCR. There are 150,000 to 200,000 clones in the sample; 60% to 80% occur only once, and 8% to 10% lies in the top ten. The sample taken for sequencing was PBMCs. The receptors originated from a man younger than 35 in good health and CMV-seropositive.

The rearrangement uses TRBV2 and TRBJ2-7; 12 bases map to TRBD1. Germline V gene lookup returns CDR1 SNHLY and CDR2 FYNNEI. This CDR3 has 14 residues. The V segment lost 3 bases and the J segment 6 bases; nucleotides outside the gene matches: 3. This CDR3 is CASSEGQGASEQYF. In DNA, the CDR3 is TGTGCCAGCAGTGAGGGACAGGGGGCGAGCGAGCAGTACTTC.

V is TRBV30 and J is TRBJ1-1; maybe TRBD1 (5 bases). The CDR3 runs to 12 residues. Trimming removed 1 base from V and 7 bases from J, with 10 bases in between. Germline assignment: CDR1 GTSNPN and CDR2 SVGIG (reference sequence). This chain's CDR3 is CAWSGQGLEAFF. The CDR3 nucleotides read TGTGCCTGGAGTGGCCAGGGCCTTGAAGCTTTCTTT.

The J gene is TRBJ2-2, the V gene TRBV4-3, with D tentatively TRBD2 (7 bases). V gave up 1 base and J gave up 1 base, with 16 bases separating them. This CDR3 contains 18 residues. The V gene's germline CDR1 is LGHNA and CDR2 YSLEER. DNA for the CDR3: TGCGCCAGCAGCCAAGGTTTCTACGGGGGGCAGAACACCGGGGAGCTGTTTTTT. Translation: CASSQGFYGGQNTGELFF.

The chain links TRBV6-1 to TRBJ1-2; no clear D gene. The germline V gene has CDR1 MNHNS and CDR2 SASEGT. The CDR3 loop spans 10 amino acids. V was pared by 9 bases and J by 7 bases, with 9 bases between. The CDR3 loop reads CASGVVGYTF. CDR3 DNA: TGTGCCAGTGGAGTGGTTGGCTACACCTTC.

In its sample, this clone was seen a few times. This CDR3 is also generated by other DNA sequences in the sample. V and J are TRBV5-1 and TRBJ1-5; TRBD1 is a possible D gene (5 bases). Per germline, CDR1 SGHRS and CDR2 YFSETQ. The CDR3 length is 15 residues. Trimming took 0 bases from V and 2 from J, leaving 9 bases between them. The DNA of the CDR3 is TGCGCCAGCAGCTTGGGGCAGGGCGGCAATCAGCCCCAGCATTTT. Amino acid sequence: CASSLGQGGNQPQHF.

V usage is TRBV6-5 and J usage is TRBJ2-7; D unclear. Germline lookup yields CDR1 MNHEY and CDR2 SVGAGI. V was clipped by 1 base and J by 1 base, with 5 bases between them. CDR3 size: 13 residues. CDR3 residues: CASSYLQSYEQYF. CDR3 DNA sequence: TGTGCCAGCAGTTACTTACAGTCCTACGAGCAGTACTTC.

On this clone itself: The junction departs from germline at one end; a sequencing error may be responsible. The rearrangement uses TRBV7-9 and TRBJ2-7; 10 bases are a match to TRBD1. The germline gives CDR1 SEHNR, CDR2 FQNEAQ (reference sequence). The CDR3 consists of 18 residues. CDR3 DNA sequence: TGTTCCAGCAGCTTAGAGGGACAGGGGCGTCTTTGGACCTACGAGCAGTACTTC. The encoded protein is CSSSLEGQGRLWTYEQYF. The variable domain in full, with the rest retrieved from reference TRBV7-9 and TRBJ2-7, is DTGVSQNPRHKITKRGQNVTFRCDPISEHNRLYWYRQTLGQGPEFLTYFQNEAQLEKSRLLSDRFSAERPKGSFSTLEIQRTEQGDSAMYLCSSSLEGQGRLWTYEQYFGPGTRLTVT.

The chain combines TRBV6-6 with TRBJ2-1; possible D gene TRBD2, 6 bases. CDR3 size: 13 residues. V lost 5 bases, J lost 7 bases, and 12 bases lay in between. Germline V gene lookup returns CDR1 MNHNY and CDR2 SVGAGI (reference sequence). The CDR3 DNA is TGTGCCAGCAGTAGGGACTCCTTAAATGAGCAGTTCTTC. Translated, it gives CASSRDSLNEQFF.

The J gene is TRBJ1-2, the V gene TRBV15; maybe TRBD1 (5 bases). This CDR3 is 15 amino acids long. The germline V gene has CDR1 LNHNV and CDR2 YYDKDF (reference sequence). Trimming pared 1 base from V and 8 bases from J, leaving 17 bases between. The CDR3 loop is CATSRAMSAGSGYTF. The CDR3, as DNA: TGTGCCACCAGCAGAGCGATGTCGGCAGGGTCCGGCTACACCTTC.

The J gene is TRBJ2-5, the V gene TRBV4-3; the D gene is possibly TRBD2 (6 bases). The germline V gene has CDR1 LGHNA and CDR2 YSLEER. Between the trimmed V and J ends, which lost 4 bases and 5 bases, there was a span of 17 bases. The CDR3 length is 15 residues. CDR3 residues: CASSLGRGAGETQYF. The CDR3 coding sequence is TGCGCCAGCAGCCTCGGTCGAGGGGCGGGGGAGACCCAGTACTTC.